One and the same sample provided the 7 T cell receptor beta chains below, sequenced in a study of cytotoxic CD8 clonotypes in ibrutinib-treated CLL. The data were produced by immunoSEQ multiplex PCR, yet TCRdb's version contains in-frame clones alone and is incomplete. Of approximately 190,000 clones in the sample, about three quarters were seen once. The sample consisted of PBMCs, taken after 12 months of ibrutinib treatment. The source of these receptors is a human donor with chronic lymphocytic leukemia.

The chain combines TRBV23-1 with TRBJ2-7; D might be TRBD2 (5 bases). TRBV23-1 carries the ORF label, with uncertain function. The CDR3 runs 15 residues. With 4 bases removed from V and 2 bases from J, the gap between germline ends came to 15 bases. Written as DNA, the CDR3 is TGCGCCAGCAGTCGCCCTACGGGAAATCCCTACGAGCAGTACTTC. Translated: CASSRPTGNPYEQYF.

This rearrangement joins TRBV7-9 to TRBJ1-2; D possibly corresponds to TRBD1 (6 bases). Looked up from germline, CDR1 is SEHNR and CDR2 is FQNEAQ (reference sequence). Trimming removed 5 bases from V and 4 bases from J, with 8 bases in between. The CDR3 is made up of 12 amino acids. CDR3 region: CASSMDSYGYTF. The CDR3 DNA reads TGTGCCAGCAGCATGGACAGCTATGGCTACACCTTC.

This clone is a singleton in its sample. This chain connects TRBV18 to TRBJ2-1, with 8 bases lining up with TRBD1. Germline V lookup: CDR1 KGHSH, CDR2 LQKENI. Unmatched junction bases numbered 8, after V lost 3 bases and J lost 13 bases. The length of the CDR3 is 13 residues. The CDR3 spells CASSPSRGTGQFF. The CDR3 coding sequence is TGTGCCAGCTCACCCTCTCGTGGGACAGGTCAGTTCTTC.

This clone was detected a few times. The chain uses TRBV7-3 and TRBJ1-1; a possible D gene is TRBD1 (6 bases). V shed 5 bases and J shed 12 bases, with 19 bases lying between them. The CDR3 has 13 amino acids. Germline V gene sequence: CDR1 SGHTA, CDR2 FQGTGA. The CDR3 region is CASSRPTSGQPFF. As DNA, the CDR3 is TGTGCCAGCAGCCGACCTACATCAGGACAGCCTTTCTTT.

The rearrangement joins TRBV27 to TRBJ2-1; D may be TRBD2 (6 bases). The CDR3 covers 17 residues. CDR1 is MNHEY, CDR2 SMNVEV, per germline (reference sequence). V lost 6 bases and J 4 bases, leaving 22 bases between the germline ends. This chain's CDR3 is CASSYPPTSRGYNEQFF. The CDR3, as DNA: TGTGCCAGCAGCTACCCGCCCACCTCGCGGGGATACAATGAGCAGTTCTTC.

The chain couples TRBV25-1 to TRBJ1-2; D remains unclear. Germline V gene data show CDR1 as MGHDK and CDR2 as SYGVNS. This CDR3 contains 14 residues. V lost 2 bases to trimming and J lost 10 bases, with 17 bases between them. CDR3: CASSENRLFVVYTF. In nucleotides, the CDR3 is TGTGCCAGCAGTGAAAATCGGTTGTTCGTTGTCTACACCTTC.

The rearrangement joins TRBV30 to TRBJ1-2; TRBD1 might be the D (6 bases). V gave up 0 bases and J gave up 6 bases, with 11 bases separating them. The CDR3 contains 13 residues. Germline assignment: CDR1 GTSNPN and CDR2 SVGIG (reference sequence). The DNA for the CDR3 is TGTGCCTGGAGTGTATTTAGGGGGGATGGCTACACCTTC. This translates into CAWSVFRGDGYTF.